The source of this T cell receptor (beta chain) is a study of Graves' ophthalmopathy and Graves' hyperthyroidism. The CDR3 has 15 amino acids. J gave up 3 bases and V 2 bases, and 4 bases lay outside the gene matches. Germline CDR1 SGHRS, CDR2 YFSETQ. The sequenced template was RNA, covering the TCR beta CDR3 region. Second-round multiplex PCR came after a first-round RT-PCR that employed HTBI primers. MiXCR, run by TCRdb on the multiplex PCR reads, gives a single entry per CDR3 protein. The profile shows approximately 410,000 distinct CDR3 sequences, less than 20% of them singletons. This clonotype was recorded many times.

Material for sequencing was peripheral blood. The clonotype comes from a woman between 18 and 29 years old with stable Graves' hyperthyroidism. The chain has TRBV5-1 and TRBJ2-5, with 10 bases matching TRBD1. The CDR3 spells CASSFSGTGEETQYF. CDR3 nucleotides: TGCGCCAGCAGCTTCTCCGGGACAGGGGAAGAGACCCAGTACTTC.